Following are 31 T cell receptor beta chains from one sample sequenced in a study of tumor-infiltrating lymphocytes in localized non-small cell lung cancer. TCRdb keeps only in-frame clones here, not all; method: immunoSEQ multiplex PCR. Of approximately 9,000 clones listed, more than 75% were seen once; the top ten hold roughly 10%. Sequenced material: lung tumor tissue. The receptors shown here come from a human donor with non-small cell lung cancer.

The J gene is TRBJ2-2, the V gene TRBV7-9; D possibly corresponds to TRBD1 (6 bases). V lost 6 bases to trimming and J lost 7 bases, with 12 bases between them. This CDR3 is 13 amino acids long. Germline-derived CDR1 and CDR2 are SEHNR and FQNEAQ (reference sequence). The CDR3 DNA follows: TGTGCCAGCAGTTCAGGGGTAGTCGGGGAGCTGTTTTTT. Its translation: CASSSGVVGELFF. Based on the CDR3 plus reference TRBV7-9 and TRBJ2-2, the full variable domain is DTGVSQNPRHKITKRGQNVTFRCDPISEHNRLYWYRQTLGQGPEFLTYFQNEAQLEKSRLLSDRFSAERPKGSFSTLEIQRTEQGDSAMYLCASSSGVVGELFFGEGSRLTVL.

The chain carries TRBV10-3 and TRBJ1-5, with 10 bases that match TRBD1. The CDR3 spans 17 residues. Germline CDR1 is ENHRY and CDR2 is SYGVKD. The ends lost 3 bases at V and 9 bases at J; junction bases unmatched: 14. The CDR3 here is CAISESGTGVVGPPQHF. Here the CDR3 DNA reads TGTGCCATCAGTGAATCCGGGACAGGGGTTGTCGGTCCGCCCCAGCATTTT.

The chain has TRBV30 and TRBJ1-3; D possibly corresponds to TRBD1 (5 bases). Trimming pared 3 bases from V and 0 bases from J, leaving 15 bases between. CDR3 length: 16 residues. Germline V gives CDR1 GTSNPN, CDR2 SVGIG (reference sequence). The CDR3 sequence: CAWSERDGFSGNTIYF. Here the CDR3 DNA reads TGTGCCTGGAGCGAACGGGACGGATTCTCTGGAAACACCATATATTTT.

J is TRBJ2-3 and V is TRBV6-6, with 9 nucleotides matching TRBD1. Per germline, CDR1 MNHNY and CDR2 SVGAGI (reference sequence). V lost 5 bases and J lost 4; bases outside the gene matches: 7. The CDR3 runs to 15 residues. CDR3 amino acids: CASSQPGQGADTQYF. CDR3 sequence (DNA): TGTGCCAGCAGTCAGCCGGGACAGGGTGCAGATACGCAGTATTTT.

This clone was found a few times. CDR3 bases: TGTGCCAGCAGTGAAGGTCGATTCCTCTCCTACGAGCAGTACTTC. Protein sequence: CASSEGRFLSYEQYF. The V call is TRBV25-1, the J call TRBJ2-7; D remains unclear. The CDR3 has 15 amino acids. With 2 bases removed from V and 0 bases from J, the gap between germline ends came to 11 bases. Germline CDR1 reads MGHDK; CDR2 reads SYGVNS.

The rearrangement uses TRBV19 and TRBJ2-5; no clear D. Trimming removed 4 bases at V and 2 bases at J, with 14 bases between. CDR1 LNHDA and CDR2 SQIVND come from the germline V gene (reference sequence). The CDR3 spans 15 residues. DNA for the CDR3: TGTGCCAGTAGTAGTTCGCCTCTAGGGCAAGAGACCCAGTACTTC. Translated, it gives CASSSSPLGQETQYF.

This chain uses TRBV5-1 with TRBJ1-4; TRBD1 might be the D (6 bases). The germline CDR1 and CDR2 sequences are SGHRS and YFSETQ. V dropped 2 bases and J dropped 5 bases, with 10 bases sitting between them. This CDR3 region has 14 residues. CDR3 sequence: CASSFGGANEKLFF. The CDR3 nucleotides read TGCGCCAGCAGCTTTGGGGGGGCAAATGAAAAACTGTTTTTT.

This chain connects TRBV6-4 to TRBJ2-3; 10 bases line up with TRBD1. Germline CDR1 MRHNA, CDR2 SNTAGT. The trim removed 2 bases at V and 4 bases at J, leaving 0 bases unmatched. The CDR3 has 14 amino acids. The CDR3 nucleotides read TGTGCCAGCAGTGACGGACAGGGGGCAGATACGCAGTATTTT. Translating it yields CASSDGQGADTQYF.

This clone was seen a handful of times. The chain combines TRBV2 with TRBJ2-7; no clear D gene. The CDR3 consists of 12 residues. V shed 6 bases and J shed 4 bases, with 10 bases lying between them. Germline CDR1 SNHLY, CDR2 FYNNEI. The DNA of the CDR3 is TGTGCCAGCAGACCGGACCTGTACGAGCAGTACTTC. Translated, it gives CASRPDLYEQYF.

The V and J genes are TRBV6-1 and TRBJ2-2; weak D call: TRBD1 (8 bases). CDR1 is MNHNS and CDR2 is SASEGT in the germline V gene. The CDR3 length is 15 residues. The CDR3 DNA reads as TGTGCGATCCACAGGGGGGGGGCGAACACCGGGGAGCTGTTTTTT. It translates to CAIHRGGANTGELFF.

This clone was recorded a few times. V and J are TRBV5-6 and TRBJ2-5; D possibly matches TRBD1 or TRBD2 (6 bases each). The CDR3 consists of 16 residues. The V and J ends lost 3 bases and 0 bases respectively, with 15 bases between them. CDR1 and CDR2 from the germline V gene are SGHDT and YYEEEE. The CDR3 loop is CASSYRVEGYQETQYF. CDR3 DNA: TGTGCCAGCAGCTACAGGGTGGAGGGTTACCAAGAGACCCAGTACTTC.

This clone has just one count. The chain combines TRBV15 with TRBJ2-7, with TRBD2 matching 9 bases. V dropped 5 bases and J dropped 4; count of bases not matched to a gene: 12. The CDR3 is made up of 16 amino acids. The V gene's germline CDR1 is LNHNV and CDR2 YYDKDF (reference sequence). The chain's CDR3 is CATSRPGAGGGYEQYF. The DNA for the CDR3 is TGTGCCACCAGCCGCCCTGGAGCGGGGGGCGGGTACGAGCAGTACTTC.

DNA for the CDR3: TGTGCCAGCAGCCTCCGGATGAACACTGAAGCTTTCTTT. Amino acid sequence: CASSLRMNTEAFF. The chain couples TRBV11-2 to TRBJ1-1; D uncertain. This CDR3 has 13 residues. Trimming stripped 5 bases from V and 0 bases from J, with 7 bases between. Germline V gene lookup returns CDR1 SGHAT and CDR2 FQNNGV.

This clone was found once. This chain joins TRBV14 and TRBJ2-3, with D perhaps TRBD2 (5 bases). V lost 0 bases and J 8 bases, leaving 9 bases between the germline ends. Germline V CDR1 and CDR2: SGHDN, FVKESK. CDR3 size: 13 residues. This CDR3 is CASSQERRGTQYF. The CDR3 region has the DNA TGTGCCAGCAGCCAAGAGAGACGGGGTACGCAGTATTTT.

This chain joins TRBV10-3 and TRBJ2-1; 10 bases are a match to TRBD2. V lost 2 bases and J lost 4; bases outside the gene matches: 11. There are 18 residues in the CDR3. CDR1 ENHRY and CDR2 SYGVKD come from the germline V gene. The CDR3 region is CAISEEGGLAAFYNEQFF. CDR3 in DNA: TGTGCCATCAGTGAGGAGGGAGGACTAGCGGCTTTTTACAATGAGCAGTTCTTC.

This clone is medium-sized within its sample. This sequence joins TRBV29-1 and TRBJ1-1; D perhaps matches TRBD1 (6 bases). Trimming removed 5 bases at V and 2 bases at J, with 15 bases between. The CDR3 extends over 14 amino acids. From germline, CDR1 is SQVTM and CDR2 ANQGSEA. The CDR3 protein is CSVQIGGGNTEAFF. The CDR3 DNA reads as TGCAGCGTTCAAATAGGGGGAGGAAACACTGAAGCTTTCTTT.

Here the CDR3 reads CATSRVGTSGSRKNIQYF. DNA of the CDR3: TGTGCCACCAGCAGAGTGGGGACTAGCGGGTCCCGAAAAAACATTCAGTACTTC. V and J are TRBV15 and TRBJ2-4, with TRBD2 matching over 12 bases. Per the germline V gene, CDR1 is LNHNV and CDR2 is YYDKDF (reference sequence). Germline trimming cut 1 base from V and 4 bases from J; bases unmatched to any gene: 8. The CDR3 has 18 amino acids.

DNA for the CDR3: TGCGCCAGCAGCTGGAGTCCGGGACACAAAAGCACAGATACGCAGTATTTT. Translating gives CASSWSPGHKSTDTQYF. V usage is TRBV5-1 and J usage is TRBJ2-3, with D possibly matching TRBD1 (6 bases). The CDR3 covers 17 residues. From germline, CDR1 is SGHRS and CDR2 YFSETQ. V lost 3 bases to trimming and J lost 0 bases, with 17 bases between them.

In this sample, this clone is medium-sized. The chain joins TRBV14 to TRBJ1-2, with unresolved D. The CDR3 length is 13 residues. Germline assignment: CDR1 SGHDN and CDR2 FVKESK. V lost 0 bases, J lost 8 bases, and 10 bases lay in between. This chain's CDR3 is CASSQDKSRGYTF. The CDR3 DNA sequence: TGTGCCAGCAGCCAAGATAAGTCCCGAGGCTACACCTTC.

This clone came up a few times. CDR3 DNA sequence: TGTGCCAGCAGTTTAACCCACGGACCTGGAAACACCATATATTTT. As protein: CASSLTHGPGNTIYF. V is TRBV27 and J is TRBJ1-3; D is unresolved. The CDR3 contains 15 residues. Between the trimmed V and J ends, which lost 2 bases and 2 bases, there was a span of 10 bases. Germline lookup yields CDR1 MNHEY and CDR2 SMNVEV (reference sequence).

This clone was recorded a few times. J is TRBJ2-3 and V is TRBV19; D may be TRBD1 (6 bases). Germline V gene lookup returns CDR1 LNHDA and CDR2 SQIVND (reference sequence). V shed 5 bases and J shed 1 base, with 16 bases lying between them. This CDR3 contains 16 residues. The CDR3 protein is CASSLGQLGGTDTQYF. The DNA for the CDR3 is TGTGCCAGTAGTCTCGGACAGTTGGGGGGCACAGATACGCAGTATTTT.

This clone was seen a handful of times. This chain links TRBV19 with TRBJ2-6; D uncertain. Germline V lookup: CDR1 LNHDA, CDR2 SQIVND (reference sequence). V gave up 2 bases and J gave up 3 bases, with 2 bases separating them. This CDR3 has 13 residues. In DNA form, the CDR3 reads TGTGCCAGTAGTATAAGTGGGGCCAACGTCCTGACTTTC. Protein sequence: CASSISGANVLTF.

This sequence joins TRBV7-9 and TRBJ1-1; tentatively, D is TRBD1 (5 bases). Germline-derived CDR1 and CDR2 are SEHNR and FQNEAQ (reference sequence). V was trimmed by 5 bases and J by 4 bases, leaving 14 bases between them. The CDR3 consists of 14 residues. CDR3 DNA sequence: TGTGCCAGCAGCCCCCACGGGGGGAGCACTGAAGCTTTCTTT. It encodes CASSPHGGSTEAFF.

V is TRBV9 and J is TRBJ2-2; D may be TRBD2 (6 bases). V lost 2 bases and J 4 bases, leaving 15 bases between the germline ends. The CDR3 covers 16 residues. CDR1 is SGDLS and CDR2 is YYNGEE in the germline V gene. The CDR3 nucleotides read TGTGCCAGCAGCGTCGGAAGGAGGGCCGTCACCGGGGAGCTGTTTTTT. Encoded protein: CASSVGRRAVTGELFF.

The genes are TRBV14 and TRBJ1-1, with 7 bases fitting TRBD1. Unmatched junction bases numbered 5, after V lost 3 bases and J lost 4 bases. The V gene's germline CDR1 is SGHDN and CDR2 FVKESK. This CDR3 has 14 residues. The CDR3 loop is CASSQTGRGTEAFF. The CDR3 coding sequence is TGTGCCAGCAGCCAGACAGGGAGAGGCACTGAAGCTTTCTTT.

In DNA form, the CDR3 reads TGCGCCAGCAGCCGTGGTTGGGACGTCTACGAGCAGTACTTC. Its translation is CASSRGWDVYEQYF. The rearrangement uses TRBV5-1 and TRBJ2-7; D assignment may be TRBD1 or TRBD2 (5 bases each). Trimming stripped 4 bases from V and 3 bases from J, with 14 bases between. In germline, CDR1 is SGHRS, CDR2 YFSETQ. The CDR3 contains 14 residues.

Written as DNA, the CDR3 is TGCGCCAGCAGCCAAGATACGAGCGACTCCTACGAGCAGTACTTC. Its protein is CASSQDTSDSYEQYF. The chain has TRBV4-3 and TRBJ2-7; D is undetermined. The CDR3 length is 15 residues. Between the trimmed V and J ends, which lost 0 bases and 0 bases, there was a span of 9 bases. CDR1 and CDR2 (germline): LGHNA, YSLEER.

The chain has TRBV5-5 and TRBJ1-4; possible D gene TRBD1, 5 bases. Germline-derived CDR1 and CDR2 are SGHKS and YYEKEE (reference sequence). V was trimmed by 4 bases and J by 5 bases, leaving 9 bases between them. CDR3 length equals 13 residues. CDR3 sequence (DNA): TGTGCCAGCAGCGGGGACCTAAATGAAAAACTGTTTTTT. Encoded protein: CASSGDLNEKLFF.

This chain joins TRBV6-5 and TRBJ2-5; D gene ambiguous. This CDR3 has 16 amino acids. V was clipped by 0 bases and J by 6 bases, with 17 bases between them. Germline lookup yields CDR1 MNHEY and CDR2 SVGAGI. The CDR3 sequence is CASSYSGGWAQKTQYF. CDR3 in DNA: TGTGCCAGCAGTTACTCTGGCGGCTGGGCCCAGAAGACCCAGTACTTC.

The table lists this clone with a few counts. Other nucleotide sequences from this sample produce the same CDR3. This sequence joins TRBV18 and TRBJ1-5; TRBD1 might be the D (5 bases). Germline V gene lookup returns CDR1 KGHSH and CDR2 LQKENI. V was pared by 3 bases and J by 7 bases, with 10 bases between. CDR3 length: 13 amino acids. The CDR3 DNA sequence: TGTGCCAGCTCACCCCAGGGAGGGCAGCCCCAGCATTTT. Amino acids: CASSPQGGQPQHF.

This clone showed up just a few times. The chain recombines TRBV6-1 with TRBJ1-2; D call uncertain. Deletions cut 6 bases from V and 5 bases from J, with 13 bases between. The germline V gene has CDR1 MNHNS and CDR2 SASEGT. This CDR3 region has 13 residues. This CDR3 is CASRVSGDYGYTF. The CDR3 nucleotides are TGTGCCAGCAGGGTGAGCGGTGATTATGGCTACACCTTC.